The 17 T cell receptor beta chains listed next were all sequenced from one sample in a study of early T cells in non-severe SARS-CoV-2 infection. TCRdb re-analysed the 5' RACE reads in MiXCR, keeping a single row per CDR3 protein. The top ten clones hold about 6% of a sample with 87,000 or so distinct CDR3 sequences, 14% of them seen once. What was sequenced was whole blood. Receptor source: an adult who was a healthcare worker with PCR-confirmed SARS-CoV-2 infection or an uninfected control (not recorded which).

This clonotype was picked up a small number of times. The chain uses TRBV4-3 and TRBJ2-7; possibly TRBD1 for D (6 bases). This CDR3 has 14 amino acids. Germline CDR1 and CDR2: LGHNA and YSLEER. V was shortened by 3 bases and J by 3 bases, with 12 bases between the two germline ends. CDR3 loop: CASSQLQGLYEQYF. In DNA, the CDR3 is TGCGCCAGCAGCCAGCTCCAGGGGCTCTACGAGCAGTACTTC.

This clonotype appeared a few times. This sequence joins TRBV29-1 and TRBJ2-6; perhaps TRBD1 as D (5 bases). Trimming pared 4 bases from V and 3 bases from J, leaving 13 bases between. The CDR3 extends over 15 amino acids. From germline, CDR1 is SQVTM and CDR2 ANQGSEA. The CDR3 DNA reads TGCAGCGTTGGAAGACAGTTCCTTGGGGCCAACGTCCTGACTTTC. Residues: CSVGRQFLGANVLTF.

The rearrangement uses TRBV12-3 or TRBV12-4 and TRBJ1-5; D possibly corresponds to TRBD1 (6 bases). Trimming cost V 8 bases and J 4 bases, with 15 bases left between them. The CDR3 is 14 residues long. The CDR3 DNA reads as TGTGCCAGCCAATTACAGGGAGGGAATCAGCCCCAGCATTTT. Translating it yields CASQLQGGNQPQHF.

The chain is built from TRBV28 and TRBJ1-4; D not certain. The V gene lost 6 bases and the J gene lost 1 base, with 9 bases spanning the gap. Germline CDR1 reads MDHEN; CDR2 reads SYDVKM. The length of the CDR3 is 14 residues. CDR3 sequence reads: CASREGVTNEKLFF. Here the CDR3 DNA reads TGTGCCAGCAGAGAGGGCGTAACTAATGAAAAACTGTTTTTT. Full variable domain (remainder filled in from reference TRBV28 and TRBJ1-4): DVKVTQSSRYLVKRTGEKVFLECVQDMDHENMFWYRQDPGLGLRLIYFSYDVKMKEKGDIPEGYSVSREKKERFSLILESASTNQTSMYLCASREGVTNEKLFFGSGTQLSVL.

J is TRBJ2-7 and V is TRBV20-1; 7 bases match TRBD1. The CDR3 spans 14 residues. V was clipped by 6 bases and J by 2 bases; unmatched bases: 10. Germline V gives CDR1 DFQATT, CDR2 SNEGSKA (reference sequence). The CDR3 DNA follows: TGCAGTGCAGCTAACAGGGGATCCACCTACGAGCAGTACTTC. Translation gives CSAANRGSTYEQYF.

This clonotype showed up many times. This chain joins TRBV7-2 and TRBJ1-4; D not resolved. The CDR3 has 13 residues. Germline-derived CDR1 and CDR2 are SGHTA and FQGNSA. Trimming shortened V by 2 bases and J by 7 bases, and 8 bases separated the two germline ends. The CDR3 loop is CASSLSGGEKLFF. In DNA, the CDR3 is TGTGCCAGCAGCTTAAGTGGTGGTGAAAAACTGTTTTTT.

J is TRBJ2-5 and V is TRBV28; TRBD2 matches at 10 bases. The CDR3 is made up of 15 amino acids. The J segment lost 4 bases and the V segment lost 4 bases, leaving 6 bases of the junction unmatched. Germline loops: CDR1 MDHEN, CDR2 SYDVKM. The CDR3 loop is CASSSPAGGVETQYF. The CDR3 DNA sequence: TGTGCCAGCAGTTCTCCAGCGGGGGGGGTAGAGACCCAGTACTTC.

The table lists this clonotype with a few counts. V usage is TRBV19 and J usage is TRBJ1-5; D may be TRBD1 (5 bases). V lost 4 bases and J lost 4, with 14 bases in between. The CDR3 has 15 residues. CDR1 and CDR2 (germline): LNHDA, SQIVND (reference sequence). The chain's CDR3 is CASSTRDPINQPQHF. In DNA form, the CDR3 reads TGTGCCAGTAGTACCCGGGACCCGATTAATCAGCCCCAGCATTTT.

In this sample, this clonotype turned up many times. The rearrangement joins TRBV29-1 to TRBJ2-2, with D possibly being TRBD2 (5 bases). V was trimmed by 6 bases and J by 6 bases, leaving 14 bases between them. The CDR3 totals 13 residues. Germline V gene lookup returns CDR1 SQVTM and CDR2 ANQGSEA. The CDR3 DNA follows: TGCAGCGTGTCTGTAGCGTCGGCCGGGGAGCTGTTTTTT. This gives the protein CSVSVASAGELFF.

This clonotype was seen at least ten times. The chain carries TRBV2 and TRBJ2-4; 9 bases match TRBD2. The CDR3 is made up of 17 amino acids. In germline, CDR1 is SNHLY, CDR2 FYNNEI. The junction had 4 bases not matched to a gene; V was cut back by 0 bases and J by 1 base. DNA of the CDR3: TGTGCCAGCAGTGAAGCGCGGCTAGCGGGGGCCAAAAACATTCAGTACTTC. This encodes CASSEARLAGAKNIQYF.

This chain joins TRBV7-2 and TRBJ1-6; 7 nucleotides agree with TRBD1. The CDR3 spans 15 residues. The V segment lost 6 bases and the J segment 9 bases; nucleotides outside the gene matches: 11. Germline V gives CDR1 SGHTA, CDR2 FQGNSA. The CDR3 sequence is CASSWGTEAFSPLHF. The CDR3 DNA reads TGTGCCAGCAGTTGGGGGACAGAAGCGTTTTCACCCCTCCACTTT.

About this clonotype: This may stem from a read error, because a much larger clone lies one nucleotide away. The chain couples TRBV18 to TRBJ1-3; TRBD1 might be the D (5 bases). CDR3 length equals 15 residues. The germline gives CDR1 KGHSH, CDR2 LQKENI. V was trimmed by 3 bases and J by 2 bases, leaving 11 bases between them. This CDR3 is CASSPLARAGNTIYF. CDR3 sequence (DNA): TGTGCCAGCTCACCCCTGGCCAGGGCTGGAAACACCATATATTTT.

This clonotype was counted ten times or more. The chain uses TRBV9 and TRBJ1-3; 10 bases line up with TRBD1. Germline V CDR1 and CDR2: SGDLS, YYNGEE. The V segment lost 2 bases and the J segment 3 bases; nucleotides outside the gene matches: 11. The CDR3 totals 18 residues. The CDR3 spells CASSVNRDRGLIGNTIYF. The CDR3 DNA reads TGTGCCAGCAGCGTGAACCGGGACAGGGGTTTGATTGGAAACACCATATATTTT.

The rearrangement uses TRBV5-5 and TRBJ2-5; D is ambiguous. The CDR3 length is 12 residues. Trimming took 2 bases from V and 4 from J, leaving 6 bases between them. Germline lookup yields CDR1 SGHKS and CDR2 YYEKEE (reference sequence). DNA for the CDR3: TGTGCCAGCAGCTTTAATTCAGAGACCCAGTACTTC. This encodes CASSFNSETQYF.

This clonotype turned up a few times. V and J are TRBV25-1 and TRBJ2-3; 7 positions agree with TRBD2. V shed 0 bases and J 4 bases; nucleotides not matched to a gene: 4. The CDR3 has 15 amino acids. The V gene's germline CDR1 is MGHDK and CDR2 SYGVNS. The CDR3 nucleotides read TGTGCCAGCAGTGAATATTTGCGGGGGTCAGATACGCAGTATTTT. This sequence encodes CASSEYLRGSDTQYF.

This chain uses TRBV5-1 with TRBJ2-7; 7 bases fit TRBD1. CDR1 is SGHRS and CDR2 is YFSETQ in the germline V gene. V shed 7 bases and J 2 bases; nucleotides not matched to a gene: 3. The CDR3 runs 12 residues. The CDR3 DNA sequence: TGCGCCAGCGGACAGGCGCCCTACGAGCAGTACTTC. It codes for CASGQAPYEQYF.

This clonotype was observed a handful of times. This chain connects TRBV15 to TRBJ1-5, with D perhaps matching TRBD1 (5 bases). Germline CDR1 and CDR2: LNHNV and YYDKDF (reference sequence). The CDR3 length is 15 residues. Trimming took 0 bases from V and 7 from J, leaving 13 bases between them. In nucleotides, the CDR3 is TGTGCCACCAGCAGAGAACAGGCCTCACCCCAGCCCCAGCATTTT. Residues: CATSREQASPQPQHF.